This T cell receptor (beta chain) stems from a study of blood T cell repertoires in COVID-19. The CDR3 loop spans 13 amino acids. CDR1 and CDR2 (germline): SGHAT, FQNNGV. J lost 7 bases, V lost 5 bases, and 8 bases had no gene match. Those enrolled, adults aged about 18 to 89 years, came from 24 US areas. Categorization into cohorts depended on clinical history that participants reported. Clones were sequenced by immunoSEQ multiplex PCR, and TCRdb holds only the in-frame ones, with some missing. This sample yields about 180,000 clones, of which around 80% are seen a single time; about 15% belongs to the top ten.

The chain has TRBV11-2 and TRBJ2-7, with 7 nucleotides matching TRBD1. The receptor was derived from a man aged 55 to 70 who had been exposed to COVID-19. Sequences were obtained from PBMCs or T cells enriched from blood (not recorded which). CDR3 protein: CASSPDRVGEQYF. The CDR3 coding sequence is TGTGCCAGCAGCCCTGACAGGGTGGGTGAGCAGTACTTC. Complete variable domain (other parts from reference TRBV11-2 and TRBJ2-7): EAGVAQSPRYKIIEKRQSVAFWCNPISGHATLYWYQQILGQGPKLLIQFQNNGVVDDSQLPKDRFSAERLKGVDSTLKIQPAKLEDSAVYLCASSPDRVGEQYFGPGTRLTVT.